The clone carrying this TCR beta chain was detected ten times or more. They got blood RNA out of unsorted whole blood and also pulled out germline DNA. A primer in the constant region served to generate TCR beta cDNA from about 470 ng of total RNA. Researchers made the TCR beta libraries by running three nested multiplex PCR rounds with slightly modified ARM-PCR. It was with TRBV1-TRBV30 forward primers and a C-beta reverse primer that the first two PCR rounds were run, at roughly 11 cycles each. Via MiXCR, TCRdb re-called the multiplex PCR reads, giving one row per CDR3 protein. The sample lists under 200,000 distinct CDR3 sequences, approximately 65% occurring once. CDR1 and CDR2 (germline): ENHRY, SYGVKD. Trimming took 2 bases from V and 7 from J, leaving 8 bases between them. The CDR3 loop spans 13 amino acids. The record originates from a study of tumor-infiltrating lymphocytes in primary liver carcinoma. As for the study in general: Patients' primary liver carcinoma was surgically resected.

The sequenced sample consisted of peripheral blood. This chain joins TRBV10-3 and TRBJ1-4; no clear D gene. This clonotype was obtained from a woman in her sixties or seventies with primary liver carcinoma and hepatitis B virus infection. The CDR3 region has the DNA TGTGCCATCAGTGAGAGAAACGGTGAAAAACTGTTTTTT. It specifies CAISERNGEKLFF.